One and the same sample provided the 4 T cell receptor beta chains below, sequenced in a study of T cells in localized non-small cell lung cancer. The table came from immunoSEQ multiplex PCR; TCRdb's copy has only in-frame clones and leaves some out. The sample includes some 25,000 clones, 85% to 90% of them seen just once. The source was PBMCs, collected before any cancer treatment. These receptors were obtained from a man aged 35 to 70 with stage II lung adenocarcinoma.

The V and J genes are TRBV12-1 and TRBJ2-1; the table names TRBD2, a call not compared with the DNA. TRBV12-1 is marked as a pseudogene. CDR3 length: 13 residues. The chain's CDR3 is CASSFERENEQFF. CDR3 nucleotides: TGTGCCAGCAGCTTTGAGCGGGAGAATGAGCAGTTCTTC.

This clone was recorded once. The rearrangement joins TRBV10-3 to TRBJ2-5; D not resolved. V dropped 0 bases and J dropped 4 bases, with 24 bases sitting between them. The CDR3 has 19 amino acids. Germline-derived CDR1 and CDR2 are ENHRY and SYGVKD. CDR3 DNA: TGTGCCATCAGTGAGTCGAGTTTCCAAAGCCAGAGGTGGGGAGAGACCCAGTACTTC. Translation gives CAISESSFQSQRWGETQYF.

This clone was observed once. The DNA for the CDR3 is TGTGCCAGCAGCCGGGCGGGATTTGAGCAGTTCTTC. It specifies CASSRAGFEQFF. The genes are TRBV6-5 and TRBJ2-1; D is perhaps TRBD2 (6 bases). V lost 6 bases and J 9 bases, leaving 12 bases between the germline ends. Germline values: CDR1 MNHEY, CDR2 SVGAGI. The CDR3 consists of 12 residues.

This chain links TRBV19 with TRBJ1-2, with D unclear. The CDR3 runs 14 residues. Trimming removed 6 bases at V and 6 bases at J, with 17 bases between. Germline V gives CDR1 LNHDA, CDR2 SQIVND (reference sequence). The CDR3 reads CASRIPVSTNGYTF. As DNA, the CDR3 is TGTGCCAGTAGGATACCCGTTTCCACGAATGGCTACACCTTC.